This T cell receptor (beta chain) was observed in a study of brain T cells in children with intractable seizures. The data were produced by immunoSEQ multiplex PCR, yet TCRdb's version contains in-frame clones alone and is incomplete. The sample shows approximately 330,000 clones, about 93% of them seen only once. CDR1 and CDR2 from the germline V gene are PRHDT and FYEKMQ (reference sequence). The CDR3 runs to 19 residues. The ends lost 5 bases at V and 1 base at J; junction bases unmatched: 17. As for time point: blood from clinic visit 5 months post-surgery; TSC patient then seizure free. The sequenced cases were selected for having the highest brain T cell transcript signatures. Pre-surgery treatment included at least one anti-epileptic drug.

This TCR derives from a boy in the first two years of life with tuberous sclerosis and intractable seizures. V is TRBV13 and J is TRBJ2-3; 8 bases line up with TRBD2. Sequencing was performed on peripheral blood, taken less than 6 months after surgery. The CDR3 spells CASSKTAGAYLTGTDTQYF. In DNA form, the CDR3 reads TGTGCCAGCAGCAAAACAGCGGGGGCGTACCTTACAGGCACAGATACGCAGTATTTT. Full variable domain (rest looked up from reference TRBV13 and TRBJ2-3): AAGVIQSPRHLIKEKRETATLKCYPIPRHDTVYWYQQGPGQDPQFLISFYEKMQSDKGSIPDRFSAQQFSDYHSELNMSSLELGDSALYFCASSKTAGAYLTGTDTQYFGPGTRLTVL.